What follows describes a single T cell receptor beta chain. Its antigen target is currently unknown. Base qualities are not provided; no much larger clone lies one nucleotide away. The data were taken from a study of blood T cell repertoires in COVID-19 (dated by TCRdb to about 2020). Context from the whole study: The collaborator samples originated in the United States, Italy and Spain and spanned the acute and convalescent phases of COVID-19. The prospective study material was composed of cDNA or gDNA derived from T cells, B-cell-depleted T cells, or PBMCs. Deeply sampled blood TCRbeta repertoires from subjects exposed to, actively infected with, or recovered from COVID-19 were included in the dataset. The repertoires were released in a freely available public database meant as a resource for research on the immune response to SARS-CoV-2. Samples came from the ongoing ImmuneRACE study (first 160 participants) plus 1,254 subjects from 6 global collaborators. Nearly every sample came with metadata listing a de-identified subject ID, COVID-19 status, age in years and sex. Where available, HLA class I and class II types were obtained from metadata supplied by the sample provider rather than from assay-based typing.

The collaborating institutions used their own protocols to collect whole blood in K2EDTA tubes. For TCRbeta analysis, collaborators shipped samples as frozen whole blood, isolated PBMCs, or DNA extracted from either of those sample types. Overall study results and their limits: The quantity of clinical and demographic metadata differed by source and by participant and was supplied without curation.

V loses 4 bases at its end and J loses 7 bases; junction bases beyond the gene matches: 9. Via the germline V gene, CDR1 is LGHNT and CDR2 FRNRAP. Counted from cysteine to phenylalanine, this CDR3 has 14 amino acids. Kept here is only the CDR3 DNA, which spans 42 bases and is read in frame from base 1. The immunoSEQ Assay, a bias-controlled multiplex PCR, was used to amplify TCRbeta CDR3 regions from genomic DNA. In the original analysis: Nucleated cell counts per sample were estimated from amplification of reference gene primers within the assay. To quantify the absolute abundance of each unique TCRbeta CDR3 rearrangement, sequence reads were collapsed and filtered. For each sample, productive Simpson clonality was calculated by taking the square root of Simpson's diversity index across productive rearrangements. Not all clones reach the TCRdb copy of this immuneACCESS table, which keeps in-frame sequences only. Checked studies attribute under half of the gap to unresolved V genes and leave the rest unexplained. The DNA gave D and trimming, while V, J and clone size come from that table. This sample holds around 290,000 clones; 85% to 90% were observed only once. About 4.2% of the sample lies in the top ten.

The receptor's source is a man aged 35 to 55 with acute or convalescent COVID-19. The receptor chain draws on TRBV12-5 and TRBJ1-1, with 7 bases matching TRBD1. The sequencing input was peripheral blood. The sequenced DNA: TGTGCTAGTGGTTCCCTAGACAGGGCATATGAAGCTTTCTTT. Its protein product is CASGSLDRAYEAFF.